This TCR beta chain was identified in a study of identical twins. Regarding the study as a whole: Out-of-frame alpha sequences common to twins exhibited a surplus of low generation probability. These conclusions were based on statistical analysis (cross-sectional, not following the same donors).

Each CDR3 protein gets one entry after TCRdb re-called the 5' RACE reads with MiXCR. The repertoire holds around 570,000 distinct CDR3 sequences, with just under 10% as singletons. The CDR3 extends over 15 amino acids. The V gene lost 2 bases and the J gene lost 1 base, with 11 bases spanning the gap. Germline CDR1 SEHNR, CDR2 FQNEAQ (reference sequence). This clonotype has at least ten counts. What it binds is not known. These data were also reused for a study on yellow fever vaccine responses in identical twins. In that study: Vaccine-induced T cell responses in twins were reportedly observed to appear partly convergent, partly personalized.

The clonotype was recovered from a woman younger than 30 in good health. The sequenced material came from PBMCs. This rearrangement joins TRBV7-9 to TRBJ1-1; no firm D call. CDR3 bases: TGTGCCAGCAGCTTATCCATGGGGAAGAACACTGAAGCTTTCTTT. Encoded protein: CASSLSMGKNTEAFF.